Below are 11 T cell receptor beta chains sequenced from a single sample in a study of neurological immune-mediated disorders. TCRdb processed the 5' RACE reads anew with MiXCR; each CDR3 protein has one entry. The sample lists 90,000 to 100,000 distinct CDR3 sequences, 3.5% to 4% seen once, with approximately 5.9% in the top ten. Sequenced sample: PBMCs. The source is a young woman with multiple sclerosis.

This clonotype has only one observation. This sequence joins TRBV20-1 and TRBJ1-5, with D unclear. This CDR3 spans 14 amino acids. Germline-derived CDR1 and CDR2 are DFQATT and SNEGSKA (reference sequence). V lost 5 bases to trimming and J lost 9 bases, with 20 bases between them. CDR3 loop: CSASTGPQIGPQHF. Here the CDR3 DNA reads TGCAGTGCTTCCACCGGGCCCCAAATAGGGCCCCAGCATTTT.

The table lists this clonotype with many counts. The gene calls are TRBV20-1 and TRBJ1-3, with D uncertain. CDR3 length equals 11 residues. Trimming shortened V by 3 bases and J by 8 bases, and 8 bases separated the two germline ends. In germline, CDR1 is DFQATT, CDR2 SNEGSKA (reference sequence). Here the CDR3 reads CSASEGDTIYF. In DNA, the CDR3 is TGCAGTGCTAGTGAGGGCGACACCATATATTTT.

In its sample, this clonotype was seen many times. The V call is TRBV7-2, the J call TRBJ2-2; D may be TRBD1 (7 bases). CDR3 length: 16 amino acids. V lost 3 bases and J lost 8, with 19 bases in between. CDR1 SGHTA and CDR2 FQGNSA come from the germline V gene. Here the CDR3 reads CASSFKWPGGYGELFF. In DNA form, the CDR3 reads TGTGCCAGCAGCTTTAAATGGCCAGGGGGGTATGGGGAGCTGTTTTTT.

This clonotype occurred many times. CDR3 sequence reads: CSADRDTEAFF. The CDR3 coding sequence is TGCAGTGCTGATAGAGACACTGAAGCTTTCTTT. The gene calls are TRBV20-1 and TRBJ1-1; D is unclear. CDR1 is DFQATT and CDR2 is SNEGSKA in the germline V gene (reference sequence). CDR3 length: 11 amino acids. With 5 bases removed from V and 3 bases from J, the gap between germline ends came to 7 bases.

This clonotype was recorded many times. The chain uses TRBV5-1 and TRBJ2-7; TRBD1 might be the D (6 bases). Trimming stripped 4 bases from V and 1 base from J, with 12 bases between. The length of the CDR3 is 14 residues. CDR1 is SGHRS, CDR2 YFSETQ, per germline. This CDR3 reads CASSHGQYSYEQYF. The CDR3 DNA follows: TGCGCCAGCAGCCACGGACAGTATTCCTACGAGCAGTACTTC. The full variable domain, its missing parts supplied by reference TRBV5-1 and TRBJ2-7, is KAGVTQTPRYLIKTRGQQVTLSCSPISGHRSVSWYQQTPGQGLQFLFEYFSETQRNKGNFPGRFSGRQFSNSRSEMNVSTLELGDSALYLCASSHGQYSYEQYFGPGTRLTVT.

This clonotype was seen at least ten times. The chain carries TRBV7-9 and TRBJ2-1; tentative D call: TRBD2 (5 bases). Germline assignment: CDR1 SEHNR and CDR2 FQNEAQ (reference sequence). The germline V and J ends were trimmed by 0 bases and 9 bases, with 12 bases remaining between them. The CDR3 is 14 amino acids. CDR3 sequence reads: CASSLALSAGEQFF. As DNA, the CDR3 is TGTGCCAGCAGCTTAGCGCTATCTGCGGGTGAGCAGTTCTTC.

This clonotype turned up a few times. This sequence joins TRBV6-6 and TRBJ2-3; 8 nucleotides align to TRBD2. The length of the CDR3 is 17 residues. V lost 5 bases and J lost 2; bases outside the gene matches: 12. CDR1 and CDR2 (germline): MNHNY, SVGAGI (reference sequence). The CDR3 nucleotides are TGTGCCAGCAGTGACGACCTAGCGGGTGGACACACAGATACGCAGTATTTT. It codes for CASSDDLAGGHTDTQYF.

This clonotype was observed at least ten times. V gene TRBV10-3 combines with J gene TRBJ1-1, with D possibly being TRBD1 (5 bases). This CDR3 contains 14 residues. With 3 bases removed from V and 1 base from J, the gap between germline ends came to 9 bases. CDR1 is ENHRY, CDR2 SYGVKD, per germline. The DNA of the CDR3 is TGTGCCATCAGTGACAGGGAGGGGAACACTGAAGCTTTCTTT. Residues: CAISDREGNTEAFF.

This clonotype has ten or more counts. The chain recombines TRBV5-6 with TRBJ1-2; D is unclear. V was cut by 0 bases and J by 7 bases, with 7 bases left in between. This CDR3 is 12 amino acids long. The V gene's germline CDR1 is SGHDT and CDR2 YYEEEE. The CDR3 spells CASSLEGPGYTF. For the CDR3, the DNA is TGTGCCAGCAGCTTGGAAGGGCCTGGCTACACCTTC.

This clonotype was seen many times. J is TRBJ2-7 and V is TRBV15, with 8 bases fitting TRBD1. The CDR3 loop spans 14 amino acids. Trimming cost V 1 base and J 7 bases; bases outside gene matches: 6. Per the germline V gene, CDR1 is LNHNV and CDR2 is YYDKDF (reference sequence). CDR3 protein: CATSRGQGMWEQYF. CDR3 coding DNA: TGTGCCACCAGCAGAGGACAGGGGATGTGGGAGCAGTACTTC.

The table lists this clonotype with many counts. The V and J genes are TRBV7-2 and TRBJ2-5; D unclear. The CDR3 is made up of 14 amino acids. V was cut by 5 bases and J by 4 bases, with 14 bases left in between. In germline, CDR1 is SGHTA, CDR2 FQGNSA. CDR3 coding DNA: TGTGCCAGCAGCCAATGGGAAGTACGAGAGACCCAGTACTTC. It specifies CASSQWEVRETQYF.